These 27 T cell receptor beta chains were all obtained from the same sample, sequenced in a study of cytomegalovirus exposure and HLA in healthy donors. It was with 60 Vbeta and 13 Jbeta primers that the PCR ran. Generated by immunoSEQ multiplex PCR, the TCRdb table keeps only in-frame clones and is missing some. The sample consists of some 130,000 clones, around 83% of them appearing once. The specimen was PBMCs. The receptors stem from a human donor in good health.

The gene calls are TRBV14 and TRBJ1-2; D possibly corresponds to TRBD1 (5 bases). Per germline, CDR1 SGHDN and CDR2 FVKESK. V lost 1 base and J 5 bases, leaving 11 bases between the germline ends. The CDR3 has 14 residues. The CDR3, as DNA: TGTGCCAGCAGCCAAGTGACAGTTTTTTATGGCTACACCTTC. Translation gives CASSQVTVFYGYTF.

The CDR3, as DNA: TGTGCCAGCTCACCACTGGGACACATGAACACTGAAGCTTTCTTT. Its translation: CASSPLGHMNTEAFF. This chain links TRBV18 with TRBJ1-1; perhaps TRBD1 as D (6 bases). The CDR3 length is 15 residues. V lost 1 base and J 0 bases, leaving 9 bases between the germline ends. Germline V lookup: CDR1 KGHSH, CDR2 LQKENI.

The genes are TRBV19 and TRBJ2-7; 9 bases fit TRBD1. The CDR3 contains 13 residues. V shed 9 bases and J 2 bases; nucleotides not matched to a gene: 5. Germline-derived CDR1 and CDR2 are LNHDA and SQIVND (reference sequence). In nucleotides, the CDR3 is TGTGCCAGCGGACAGGGGACAACCTACGAGCAGTACTTC. Protein: CASGQGTTYEQYF.

The rearrangement links TRBV6-1 to TRBJ2-7; a possible D gene is TRBD2 (7 bases). The CDR3 extends over 15 amino acids. The ends were cut back, 4 bases at V and 2 bases at J, with 15 bases in the middle. Germline V CDR1 and CDR2: MNHNS, SASEGT. For the CDR3, the DNA is TGTGCCAGCAGTGCTCACGGGGGGCCGCCCTACGAGCAGTACTTC. Amino acids: CASSAHGGPPYEQYF.

The J gene is TRBJ2-5, the V gene TRBV6-5, with 9 bases lining up with TRBD2. CDR3 length equals 14 residues. Germline V lookup: CDR1 MNHEY, CDR2 SVGAGI. V shed 4 bases, J shed 4 bases, and the junction held 4 bases outside the gene matches. The CDR3 nucleotides read TGTGCCAGCAGTTTAGGACTAGCGTCAGAGACCCAGTACTTC. This sequence encodes CASSLGLASETQYF.

The rearrangement links TRBV7-2 to TRBJ2-1; 9 bases are a match to TRBD2. With 5 bases clipped from V and 6 bases from J, the junction kept 5 bases outside the gene matches. This CDR3 has 14 residues. CDR1 and CDR2 (germline): SGHTA, FQGNSA. The CDR3 bases are TGTGCCAGCAGCCCGAGCGGGGGGACCAATGAGCAGTTCTTC. It specifies CASSPSGGTNEQFF.

This chain links TRBV19 with TRBJ1-4; D is undetermined. V shed 5 bases and J shed 0 bases, with 10 bases lying between them. Germline CDR1 LNHDA, CDR2 SQIVND (reference sequence). This CDR3 comprises 15 residues. For the CDR3, the DNA is TGTGCCAGTAGTGCGAGGATTGCAACTAATGAAAAACTGTTTTTT. This sequence encodes CASSARIATNEKLFF.

The V gene is TRBV5-1, the J gene TRBJ2-7; D gene uncertain. The CDR3 length is 15 residues. The germline gives CDR1 SGHRS, CDR2 YFSETQ. V was cut by 0 bases and J by 0 bases, with 10 bases left in between. In nucleotides, the CDR3 is TGCGCCAGCAGCTTGGTCGCAGCTAGCTCCTACGAGCAGTACTTC. Translation gives CASSLVAASSYEQYF.

The chain has TRBV15 and TRBJ2-3, with a possible D match to TRBD1 (5 bases). V was pared by 2 bases and J by 6 bases, with 9 bases between. The CDR3 sequence is 13 residues long. CDR1 is LNHNV and CDR2 is YYDKDF in the germline V gene (reference sequence). The CDR3, as DNA: TGTGCCACCAGCAGACGTACAGGTGATACGCAGTATTTT. Its protein product is CATSRRTGDTQYF.

This clone was seen a single time. The rearrangement uses TRBV7-9 and TRBJ2-7, with 7 bases matching TRBD1. The trim removed 1 base at V and 0 bases at J, leaving 6 bases unmatched. Germline V lookup: CDR1 SEHNR, CDR2 FQNEAQ (reference sequence). The CDR3 runs to 16 residues. CDR3 sequence: CASSLGVGQDSYEQYF. CDR3 DNA sequence: TGTGCCAGCAGCTTAGGGGTAGGACAGGACTCCTACGAGCAGTACTTC.

The chain has TRBV29-1 and TRBJ1-4; D not certain. CDR3 length: 10 residues. The V end was cut by 4 bases, the J end by 5 bases, with 2 bases between. Germline V CDR1 and CDR2: SQVTM, ANQGSEA. The DNA of the CDR3 is TGCAGCGTTGCGAATGAAAAACTGTTTTTT. Protein sequence: CSVANEKLFF.

V is TRBV14 and J is TRBJ1-1; D is unresolved. Trimming removed 0 bases from V and 0 bases from J, with 5 bases in between. The CDR3 is made up of 14 amino acids. Per the germline V gene, CDR1 is SGHDN and CDR2 is FVKESK. The CDR3 sequence: CASSQDGVNTEAFF. CDR3 DNA sequence: TGTGCCAGCAGCCAAGACGGGGTGAACACTGAAGCTTTCTTT. The full variable domain, with the rest looked up from reference TRBV14 and TRBJ1-1, is EAGVTQFPSHSVIEKGQTVTLRCDPISGHDNLYWYRRVMGKEIKFLLHFVKESKQDESGMPNNRFLAERTGGTYSTLKVQPAELEDSGVYFCASSQDGVNTEAFFGQGTRLTVV.

This clone has just a few counts. The chain carries TRBV5-1 and TRBJ1-1, with TRBD1 identical over 8 bases. This CDR3 has 13 amino acids. Germline-derived CDR1 and CDR2 are SGHRS and YFSETQ. V was clipped by 3 bases and J by 11 bases; unmatched bases: 9. The CDR3 sequence is CASSSQGGWLAFF. DNA of the CDR3: TGCGCCAGCAGCTCACAGGGGGGCTGGTTGGCTTTCTTT.

Only one count was recorded for this clone. The gene calls are TRBV6-5 and TRBJ2-7; 9 bases are a match to TRBD1. The V segment lost 8 bases and the J segment 4 bases; nucleotides outside the gene matches: 6. The CDR3 runs to 13 residues. CDR1 and CDR2 (germline): MNHEY, SVGAGI. CDR3 sequence reads: CASSGTGSYEQYF. For the CDR3, the DNA is TGTGCCAGCTCCGGGACAGGGTCTTACGAGCAGTACTTC.

This rearrangement joins TRBV29-1 to TRBJ2-7, with TRBD1 matching over 9 bases. This CDR3 region has 12 residues. The germline V gene encodes CDR1 SQVTM and CDR2 ANQGSEA. The J segment lost 3 bases and the V segment lost 6 bases, leaving 3 bases of the junction unmatched. The CDR3 spells CSVGTGYYEQYF. CDR3 DNA: TGCAGCGTAGGGACAGGGTACTACGAGCAGTACTTC.

The chain combines TRBV13 with TRBJ2-1; maybe TRBD2 (5 bases). V was clipped by 5 bases and J by 8 bases, with 7 bases between them. Germline CDR1 is PRHDT and CDR2 is FYEKMQ (reference sequence). The CDR3 is 11 residues long. The CDR3 region is CASSGSYEQFF. The DNA for the CDR3 is TGTGCCAGCAGCGGGAGTTATGAGCAGTTCTTC.

The V and J genes are TRBV5-1 and TRBJ2-2; 8 bases are shared with TRBD1. With 7 bases clipped from V and 4 bases from J, the junction kept 9 bases outside the gene matches. This CDR3 is 15 amino acids long. Germline assignment: CDR1 SGHRS and CDR2 YFSETQ. CDR3 protein: CASGLDRGGTGELFF. Written as DNA, the CDR3 is TGCGCCAGCGGGTTAGACAGGGGAGGCACCGGGGAGCTGTTTTTT.

On this clone itself: Other DNA sequences in the same sample also yield this CDR3. This chain links TRBV2 with TRBJ1-3, with D hard to call. Per germline, CDR1 SNHLY and CDR2 FYNNEI. The V gene lost 2 bases and the J gene lost 7 bases, with 12 bases spanning the gap. The CDR3 has 14 amino acids. CDR3 residues: CASSENLNPNTIYF. The CDR3 nucleotides are TGTGCCAGCAGTGAAAACTTAAACCCCAACACCATATATTTT.

This clone was found once. The gene calls are TRBV28 and TRBJ2-6, with TRBD1 matching 8 bases. The CDR3 extends over 17 amino acids. The ends lost 4 bases at V and 0 bases at J; junction bases unmatched: 5. Germline values: CDR1 MDHEN, CDR2 SYDVKM. CDR3 sequence reads: CASSSGGSSSGANVLTF. The CDR3 DNA reads TGTGCCAGCAGTTCAGGGGGCTCGAGCTCTGGGGCCAACGTCCTGACTTTC.

The rearrangement uses TRBV4-1 and TRBJ1-6; 7 nucleotides agree with TRBD1. Germline trimming cut 3 bases from V and 8 bases from J; bases unmatched to any gene: 10. Germline assignment: CDR1 MGHRA and CDR2 YSYEKL. This CDR3 contains 16 residues. For the CDR3, the DNA is TGCGCCAGCAGCCAGCATCAGGGGGAGTTGGATTCACCCCTCCACTTT. It is translated as CASSQHQGELDSPLHF.

A note on this clone: The germline gene is not matched at one end of the junction; a read error may be the cause. The chain uses TRBV9 and TRBJ1-5; D might be TRBD1 (6 bases). Germline values: CDR1 SGDLS, CDR2 YYNGEE. The CDR3 totals 18 residues. The DNA for the CDR3 is TGTGCCAGCAGCGTAGATCGGGGCTCTTCGGGGGGCCGGTCAGCCCCAGCATTT. It translates to CASSVDRGSSGGRSAPAF.

The chain uses TRBV5-1 and TRBJ2-5; 12 bases match TRBD2. The CDR3 sequence is 19 residues long. J was trimmed by 2 bases and V by 2 bases; bases with no gene match: 13. Germline V CDR1 and CDR2: SGHRS, YFSETQ. As DNA, the CDR3 is TGCGCCAGCAGCTTATCCCAAAAACTAGCGGGGGGTCTACAAGAGACCCAGTACTTC. It encodes CASSLSQKLAGGLQETQYF.

This sequence joins TRBV27 and TRBJ2-7; 8 bases match TRBD2. Trimming took 5 bases from V and 4 from J; bases not matched to a gene: 10. The CDR3 runs to 15 residues. Germline V CDR1 and CDR2: MNHEY, SMNVEV (reference sequence). DNA of the CDR3: TGTGCCAGCAGTAGTTTTAGCGGGGACCTATACGAGCAGTACTTC. Its protein is CASSSFSGDLYEQYF.

This sequence joins TRBV5-1 and TRBJ2-5; a possible D gene is TRBD2 (5 bases). The germline CDR1 and CDR2 sequences are SGHRS and YFSETQ. V dropped 4 bases and J dropped 2 bases, with 18 bases sitting between them. CDR3 length: 16 residues. CDR3: CASSITGVRAQETQYF. DNA of the CDR3: TGCGCCAGCAGCATTACCGGGGTTCGGGCTCAAGAGACCCAGTACTTC.

The rearrangement joins TRBV6-5 to TRBJ1-4; D not resolved. The length of the CDR3 is 11 residues. V lost 6 bases and J lost 8, with 7 bases in between. From germline, CDR1 is MNHEY and CDR2 SVGAGI. The CDR3 is CASRTGEKLFF. In DNA form, the CDR3 reads TGTGCCAGCAGGACTGGGGAAAAACTGTTTTTT.

This clone was seen a handful of times. The J gene is TRBJ1-1, the V gene TRBV7-3, with a tentative D call TRBD1 (5 bases). CDR1 is SGHTA, CDR2 FQGTGA, per germline. The ends were cut back, 1 base at V and 11 bases at J, with 11 bases in the middle. This CDR3 region has 12 residues. DNA for the CDR3: TGTGCCAGCAGCTTAAAAGGGGAAGTTGCTTTCTTT. As protein: CASSLKGEVAFF.

For this clone: The same CDR3 can be traced to other DNA sequences in this sample. The rearrangement joins TRBV6-1 to TRBJ1-5; D uncertain. CDR3 size: 14 residues. Germline V gene data show CDR1 as MNHNS and CDR2 as SASEGT. V was shortened by 5 bases and J by 3 bases, with 11 bases between the two germline ends. CDR3 loop: CASSSSRVNQPQHF. The CDR3 DNA reads TGTGCCAGCAGTTCTAGTAGAGTCAATCAGCCCCAGCATTTT.